Below are 14 T cell receptor beta chains sequenced from a single sample in a study of OX40 agonist ivuxolimab in advanced cancers. Data came from immunoSEQ multiplex PCR; TCRdb stores just in-frame clones and leaves some out. The data show around 140,000 clones, roughly nine tenths seen once. The sequencing here drew on CD4+ or CD8+ T cells sorted from blood, taken in a trial of the OX40 agonist ivuxolimab. Receptors originate from an adult with an advanced solid tumor such as melanoma, head and neck, liver or kidney cancer.

The CDR3 DNA sequence: TGTGCCACCATAGCGGGGGGAAGCTACGAGCAGTACTTC. It yields the protein CATIAGGSYEQYF. This chain joins TRBV28 and TRBJ2-7; 10 nucleotides align to TRBD2. The germline V gene encodes CDR1 MDHEN and CDR2 SYDVKM. The CDR3 covers 13 residues. Unmatched junction bases numbered 6, after V lost 10 bases and J lost 3 bases.

The V gene is TRBV6-4, the J gene TRBJ2-1, with D perhaps TRBD1 (6 bases). The V gene's germline CDR1 is MRHNA and CDR2 SNTAGT. Trimming took 2 bases from V and 7 from J, leaving 15 bases between them. CDR3 length: 15 residues. Here the CDR3 DNA reads TGTGCCAGCAGTGACATGGCAGGGGTTGGGAATGAGCAGTTCTTC. As protein: CASSDMAGVGNEQFF.

The rearrangement links TRBV7-2 to TRBJ2-1, with no clear D. The CDR3 is 17 residues long. The V and J ends lost 1 base and 2 bases respectively, with 15 bases between them. The V gene's germline CDR1 is SGHTA and CDR2 FQGNSA. This chain's CDR3 is CASSLGGRSLTYNEQFF. The DNA of the CDR3 is TGTGCCAGCAGCTTAGGGGGAAGGAGCCTTACCTACAATGAGCAGTTCTTC.

This chain links TRBV5-4 with TRBJ2-2; 10 bases fit TRBD1. This CDR3 is 15 amino acids long. V lost 4 bases to trimming and J lost 7 bases; unmatched junction nucleotides: 7. The V gene's germline CDR1 is SGHNT and CDR2 YYREEE (reference sequence). Here the CDR3 DNA reads TGTGCCAGCAGCCCCGGGACAGGGGTAGGCGGGGAGCTGTTTTTT. Encoded protein: CASSPGTGVGGELFF.

This sequence joins TRBV5-1 and TRBJ1-2; D perhaps matches TRBD1 (5 bases). CDR1 and CDR2 from the germline V gene are SGHRS and YFSETQ. This CDR3 has 14 residues. V lost 2 bases and J 5 bases, leaving 13 bases between the germline ends. DNA of the CDR3: TGCGCCAGCAGCTTCGGGCAGGGTCGATATGGCTACACCTTC. Residues: CASSFGQGRYGYTF.

This chain joins TRBV7-2 and TRBJ2-3, with 7 bases matching TRBD2. The length of the CDR3 is 18 residues. Germline V gene sequence: CDR1 SGHTA, CDR2 FQGNSA. Germline trimming cut 0 bases from V and 2 bases from J; bases unmatched to any gene: 11. This CDR3 is CASSLASLRAGITDTQYF. CDR3 nucleotide sequence: TGTGCCAGCAGCTTAGCGAGTCTCCGAGCGGGGATCACAGATACGCAGTATTTT. The full variable domain, its missing parts supplied by reference TRBV7-2 and TRBJ2-3, is GAGVSQSPSNKVTEKGKDVELRCDPISGHTALYWYRQSLGQGLEFLIYFQGNSAPDKSGLPSDRFSAERTGGSVSTLTIQRTQQEDSAVYLCASSLASLRAGITDTQYFGPGTRLTVL.

This chain connects TRBV7-3 to TRBJ2-2; the D gene could be TRBD1 or TRBD2 (5 bases each). Trimming stripped 1 base from V and 0 bases from J, with 9 bases between. The CDR3 loop spans 16 amino acids. Looked up from germline, CDR1 is SGHTA and CDR2 is FQGTGA. The CDR3 sequence: CASSLRGSANTGELFF. In nucleotides, the CDR3 is TGTGCCAGCAGCTTAAGGGGGTCAGCGAACACCGGGGAGCTGTTTTTT.

The chain carries TRBV27 and TRBJ2-2; D uncertain. This CDR3 comprises 14 residues. V lost 8 bases and J lost 6, with 16 bases in between. Per the germline V gene, CDR1 is MNHEY and CDR2 is SMNVEV (reference sequence). The CDR3 nucleotides read TGTGCCAGCGGCACCCGGGCGACCGCCGGGGAGCTGTTTTTT. Translating it yields CASGTRATAGELFF.

The genes are TRBV15 and TRBJ2-7, with 8 bases that match TRBD2. Germline CDR1 LNHNV, CDR2 YYDKDF (reference sequence). This CDR3 region has 17 residues. Germline trimming cut 0 bases from V and 1 base from J; bases unmatched to any gene: 8. CDR3 sequence (DNA): TGTGCCACCAGCAGAGATTTGCAGCGGGGGTTGTCCTACGAGCAGTACTTC. This codes for CATSRDLQRGLSYEQYF.

In its sample, this clone was seen once. The chain is built from TRBV5-1 and TRBJ2-5; 10 bases map to TRBD2. The germline V gene has CDR1 SGHRS and CDR2 YFSETQ. The CDR3 spans 19 residues. Trimming took 0 bases from V and 4 from J; bases not matched to a gene: 15. The CDR3 spells CASSLVWLQREGSRETQYF. In DNA form, the CDR3 reads TGCGCCAGCAGCTTGGTTTGGCTTCAGCGGGAGGGCTCTAGAGAGACCCAGTACTTC.

The chain couples TRBV19 to TRBJ1-3; D not certain. The V end was cut by 3 bases, the J end by 0 bases, with 18 bases between. This CDR3 has 18 amino acids. Germline values: CDR1 LNHDA, CDR2 SQIVND (reference sequence). CDR3 amino acids: CASSMDASVQSSGNTIYF. CDR3 DNA sequence: TGTGCCAGTAGTATGGACGCCTCGGTGCAGAGCTCTGGAAACACCATATATTTT.

This clone was seen only once. This chain uses TRBV25-1 with TRBJ2-1; TRBD2 might be the D (6 bases). From germline, CDR1 is MGHDK and CDR2 SYGVNS. There are 16 residues in the CDR3. V lost 1 base to trimming and J lost 6 bases, with 16 bases between them. Written as DNA, the CDR3 is TGTGCCAGCAGTGAATGGGCTGGGCTGGGGGGCAATGAGCAGTTCTTC. Protein: CASSEWAGLGGNEQFF.

V is TRBV30 and J is TRBJ2-7, with D perhaps TRBD1 or TRBD2 (5 bases each). Trimming removed 6 bases from V and 0 bases from J, with 18 bases in between. There are 15 residues in the CDR3. CDR1 is GTSNPN, CDR2 SVGIG, per germline (reference sequence). The CDR3 nucleotides read TGTGCCTGCTATCCCGGGGCCTTTAGCTCCTACGAGCAGTACTTC. Encoded protein: CACYPGAFSSYEQYF.

The gene calls are TRBV28 and TRBJ1-2, with 8 bases identical to TRBD1. This CDR3 region has 14 residues. The V segment lost 7 bases and the J segment 3 bases; nucleotides outside the gene matches: 7. Germline V gene sequence: CDR1 MDHEN, CDR2 SYDVKM. The chain's CDR3 is CASKLDRAYYGYTF. CDR3 in DNA: TGTGCCAGCAAACTGGACAGGGCGTACTATGGCTACACCTTC.